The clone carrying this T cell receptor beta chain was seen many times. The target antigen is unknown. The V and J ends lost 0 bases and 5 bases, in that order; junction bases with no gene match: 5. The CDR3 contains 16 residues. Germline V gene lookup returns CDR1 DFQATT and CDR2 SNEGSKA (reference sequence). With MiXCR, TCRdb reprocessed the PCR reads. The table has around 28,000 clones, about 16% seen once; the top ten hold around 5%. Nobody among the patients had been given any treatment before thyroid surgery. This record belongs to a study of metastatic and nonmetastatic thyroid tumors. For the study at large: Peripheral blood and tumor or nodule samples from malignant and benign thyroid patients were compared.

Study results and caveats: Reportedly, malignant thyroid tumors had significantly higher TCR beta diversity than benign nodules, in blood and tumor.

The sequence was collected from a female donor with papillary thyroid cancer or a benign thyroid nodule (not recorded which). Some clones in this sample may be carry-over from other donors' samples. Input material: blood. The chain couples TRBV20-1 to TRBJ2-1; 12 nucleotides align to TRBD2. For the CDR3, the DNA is TGCAGTGCTAGAGATCCGGGACTAGCGGGTAACAATGAGCAGTTCTTC. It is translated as CSARDPGLAGNNEQFF.